Presented here are 27 T cell receptor beta chains from one specimen sequenced in a study of blood T cells in healthy people across ages. The use of a sample-barcoded 5' primer and a J-beta primer mix characterized a second PCR of about 7 to 12 cycles. TCRdb independently ran MiXCR on the 5' RACE reads; one entry per CDR3 protein. The top ten clones hold under 4% of a sample with 780,000 or so distinct CDR3 sequences, roughly 25% of them seen once. This same sample was also part of a study on T cells of mothers and their children.

Sample: blood. These receptors were taken from a boy aged 5-17 years in good health.

This chain joins TRBV24-1 and TRBJ2-2; D remains ambiguous. Germline CDR1 is KGHDR and CDR2 is SFDVKD. V lost 2 bases and J 3 bases, leaving 12 bases between the germline ends. This CDR3 region has 16 residues. This chain's CDR3 is CATSDWRTRDTGELFF. DNA of the CDR3: TGTGCCACCAGTGATTGGCGGACGAGAGACACCGGGGAGCTGTTTTTT.

The table lists this clonotype with many counts. CDR3 in DNA: TGTGCCAGCAGCTTAGTCAGGGTAGAGACCCAGTACTTC. Translation gives CASSLVRVETQYF. V is TRBV7-2 and J is TRBJ2-1; a possible D gene is TRBD1 (5 bases). TRBJ2-5 explains the end of the DNA better; the J call may be wrong. From germline, CDR1 is SGHTA and CDR2 FQGNSA. This CDR3 is built from 13 residues.

In this sample, this clonotype turned up a few times. The rearrangement joins TRBV7-2 to TRBJ1-1; no clear D. Germline-derived CDR1 and CDR2 are SGHTA and FQGNSA. Trimming shortened V by 3 bases and J by 5 bases, and 10 bases separated the two germline ends. This CDR3 spans 13 amino acids. The CDR3 reads CASSFITQTEAFF. The CDR3 DNA follows: TGTGCCAGCAGCTTTATAACACAGACTGAAGCTTTCTTT. The full variable domain, in which reference TRBV7-2 and TRBJ1-1 provide the parts outside the CDR3, is GAGVSQSPSNKVTEKGKDVELRCDPISGHTALYWYRQSLGQGLEFLIYFQGNSAPDKSGLPSDRFSAERTGGSVSTLTIQRTQQEDSAVYLCASSFITQTEAFFGQGTRLTVV.

The chain uses TRBV2 and TRBJ2-3, with no clear D. The CDR3 has 15 amino acids. Trimming left V 1 base short and J 0 bases short, with 8 bases between. Germline assignment: CDR1 SNHLY and CDR2 FYNNEI. The CDR3 reads CASSEGAQSTDTQYF. The CDR3 DNA reads TGTGCCAGCAGTGAAGGTGCCCAGAGCACAGATACGCAGTATTTT.

This clonotype showed up just a few times. The chain uses TRBV29-1 and TRBJ1-1; D is uncertain. The CDR3 contains 12 residues. With 5 bases removed from V and 0 bases from J, the gap between germline ends came to 7 bases. Germline lookup yields CDR1 SQVTM and CDR2 ANQGSEA. The CDR3 DNA follows: TGCAGCGTTATTAGCGTGAACACTGAAGCTTTCTTT. Its protein product is CSVISVNTEAFF.

This clonotype was observed once. V and J are TRBV6-6 and TRBJ1-4; D unresolved. The CDR3 extends over 12 amino acids. The V end was cut by 7 bases, the J end by 12 bases, with 15 bases between. The germline V gene encodes CDR1 MNHNY and CDR2 SVGAGI (reference sequence). The CDR3, as DNA: TGTGCCAGCACCGACGACCCAGTAGAACTGTTTTTT. Translating gives CASTDDPVELFF.

This clonotype occurred a few times. The junction departs from germline at one end; a sequencing error may be responsible. The chain combines TRBV7-7 with TRBJ2-5, with D possibly being TRBD2 (6 bases). CDR3 length: 15 amino acids. Germline CDR1 and CDR2: SSHAT and FNYEAQ (reference sequence). The CDR3 DNA follows: TGTGCTAGCAGCTTACGGTTGGAGGGAGTCTTTACCCAGTACTTC. Translating gives CASSLRLEGVFTQYF.

This clonotype was seen only once. The genes are TRBV30 and TRBJ2-3, with 8 bases identical to TRBD2. Germline assignment: CDR1 GTSNPN and CDR2 SVGIG (reference sequence). V shed 2 bases and J 4 bases; nucleotides not matched to a gene: 8. The CDR3 consists of 15 residues. This CDR3 is CAWSTRTSTADTQYF. CDR3 in DNA: TGTGCCTGGAGTACCCGGACTAGCACGGCAGATACGCAGTATTTT.

The rearrangement uses TRBV7-9 and TRBJ1-5, with no clear D. The germline V and J ends were trimmed by 5 bases and 11 bases, with 16 bases remaining between them. There are 13 residues in the CDR3. From germline, CDR1 is SEHNR and CDR2 FQNEAQ (reference sequence). The CDR3 region is CASSHTHSQSQHF. CDR3 coding DNA: TGTGCCAGCAGCCATACACACTCCCAGTCCCAGCATTTT.

The chain links TRBV13 to TRBJ1-2; D gene ambiguous. Trimming cost V 5 bases and J 8 bases, with 9 bases left between them. CDR3 size: 11 residues. CDR1 is PRHDT and CDR2 is FYEKMQ in the germline V gene (reference sequence). In DNA form, the CDR3 reads TGTGCCAGCAGCGAGAGAAGGGGCTACACCTTC. Protein sequence: CASSERRGYTF.

J is TRBJ2-5 and V is TRBV6-2 or TRBV6-3; maybe TRBD1 (6 bases). The CDR3 runs to 14 residues. V was pared by 2 bases and J by 5 bases, with 12 bases between. Germline V gene sequence: CDR1 MNHEY, CDR2 SVGEGT. CDR3 residues: CASSYLSDRETQYF. Here the CDR3 DNA reads TGTGCCAGCAGTTACCTATCCGACAGGGAGACCCAGTACTTC.

A few counts support this clonotype. The chain combines TRBV3-1 with TRBJ2-6; D unclear. CDR3 length equals 15 residues. Germline lookup yields CDR1 LGHDT and CDR2 YNNKEL (reference sequence). The germline V and J ends were trimmed by 5 bases and 3 bases, with 11 bases remaining between them. The CDR3, as DNA: TGTGCCAGCAGCGGCACTCAAGGTGGGGCCAACGTCCTGACTTTC. Amino acids: CASSGTQGGANVLTF.

This clonotype has only a few counts. V usage is TRBV29-1 and J usage is TRBJ2-3; D assignment may be TRBD1 or TRBD2 (6 bases each). The CDR3 extends over 11 amino acids. The V gene's germline CDR1 is SQVTM and CDR2 ANQGSEA. V lost 4 bases to trimming and J lost 9 bases, with 11 bases between them. The CDR3 region has the DNA TGCAGCGTTGTAAGGGGGGAGACGCAGTATTTT. Protein product: CSVVRGETQYF.

V usage is TRBV3-1 and J usage is TRBJ2-7; 8 nucleotides agree with TRBD1. This CDR3 is built from 13 residues. The V gene end was trimmed by 1 base and the J gene end by 5 bases; junction bases not matched to a gene: 1. Germline V CDR1 and CDR2: LGHDT, YNNKEL (reference sequence). The CDR3, as DNA: TGTGCCAGCAGCCAAGGGGACAGGAACGAGCAGTACTTC. Encoded protein: CASSQGDRNEQYF.

This clonotype turned up a few times. The chain is built from TRBV7-2 and TRBJ2-2, with D unresolved. There are 15 residues in the CDR3. CDR1 is SGHTA and CDR2 is FQGNSA in the germline V gene. Deletions cut 3 bases from V and 1 base from J, with 9 bases between. The CDR3 protein is CASSLFSENTGELFF. The CDR3 DNA reads TGTGCCAGCAGCTTGTTCTCAGAGAACACCGGGGAGCTGTTTTTT.

This clonotype came up a few times. The chain recombines TRBV20-1 with TRBJ1-1; D is ambiguous. This CDR3 comprises 12 residues. V lost 0 bases to trimming and J lost 8 bases, with 10 bases between them. CDR1 DFQATT and CDR2 SNEGSKA come from the germline V gene (reference sequence). The CDR3 sequence: CSARDPFVEAFF. In DNA form, the CDR3 reads TGCAGTGCTAGAGATCCCTTCGTCGAAGCTTTCTTT.

The chain couples TRBV27 to TRBJ2-1; 9 nucleotides line up with TRBD2. V lost 1 base to trimming and J lost 5 bases; unmatched junction nucleotides: 6. This CDR3 contains 16 residues. Germline loops: CDR1 MNHEY, CDR2 SMNVEV (reference sequence). CDR3 region: CASSLWRGGYHNEQFF. The DNA of the CDR3 is TGTGCCAGCAGTTTATGGCGGGGGGGGTACCACAATGAGCAGTTCTTC.

The chain joins TRBV7-6 to TRBJ1-1; unclear D gene. The CDR3 is 14 residues long. CDR1 is SGHVS, CDR2 FNYEAQ, per germline. The V gene lost 4 bases and the J gene lost 4 bases, with 13 bases spanning the gap. The CDR3 protein is CASSSAIWGTEAFF. The CDR3, as DNA: TGTGCCAGCAGCTCGGCGATATGGGGCACTGAAGCTTTCTTT.

The chain is built from TRBV7-2 and TRBJ2-3; 9 nucleotides agree with TRBD1. V lost 1 base and J lost 6; bases outside the gene matches: 8. This CDR3 spans 16 amino acids. The germline CDR1 and CDR2 sequences are SGHTA and FQGNSA. The CDR3 here is CASSLVGTGSPDTQYF. The CDR3 DNA reads TGTGCCAGCAGCTTAGTGGGGACAGGGTCCCCGGATACGCAGTATTTT.

This clonotype was counted only a few times. The chain couples TRBV6-6 to TRBJ2-5; D perhaps matches TRBD1 (5 bases). The J call could be wrong; TRBJ2-7 is a better fit for the DNA end. Germline CDR1 reads MNHNY; CDR2 reads SVGAGI (reference sequence). This CDR3 has 14 amino acids. Written as DNA, the CDR3 is TGTGCCAGCAGTTTACAGGAGAACTTTTACGAGCAGTACTTC. This gives the protein CASSLQENFYEQYF.

This clonotype turned up a few times. The V and J genes are TRBV4-3 and TRBJ1-5; D might be TRBD1 (6 bases). The V end lost 1 base, the J end lost 0 bases, and 16 bases lay between the germline ends. Per germline, CDR1 LGHNA and CDR2 YSLEER. There are 18 residues in the CDR3. CDR3 sequence reads: CASSQVGGGAYSNQPQHF. In DNA form, the CDR3 reads TGCGCCAGCAGCCAAGTAGGGGGTGGGGCCTATAGCAATCAGCCCCAGCATTTT.

This clonotype appeared a few times. The chain employs TRBV30 and TRBJ2-5; 7 bases match TRBD2. TRBJ2-7 explains the end of the DNA better; the J call may be wrong. The CDR3 is 18 residues long. Germline CDR1 GTSNPN, CDR2 SVGIG (reference sequence). CDR3 amino acids: CAWSPLRRRAGETYEQYF. For the CDR3, the DNA is TGTGCCTGGAGTCCACTCCGCCGTCGGGCGGGGGAAACCTACGAGCAGTACTTC.

This clonotype was counted a few times. The rearrangement joins TRBV20-1 to TRBJ2-5; 13 nucleotides match TRBD2. The CDR3 sequence is 16 residues long. Unmatched junction bases numbered 4, after V lost 2 bases and J lost 1 base. Germline lookup yields CDR1 DFQATT and CDR2 SNEGSKA (reference sequence). The CDR3 DNA sequence: TGCAGTGCTAGACAGACTAGCGGGGGGACCCAAGAGACCCAGTACTTC. Translation gives CSARQTSGGTQETQYF.

The chain joins TRBV6-1 to TRBJ2-7; D unresolved. Trimming left V 1 base short and J 0 bases short, with 10 bases between. CDR3 length: 15 residues. Per the germline V gene, CDR1 is MNHNS and CDR2 is SASEGT. CDR3 nucleotide sequence: TGTGCCAGCAGTGAAGGGACGGTTCACTCCTACGAGCAGTACTTC. Amino acid sequence: CASSEGTVHSYEQYF.

The CDR3: CSAPPEGRASYEQYF. CDR3 bases: TGCAGTGCCCCCCCGGAGGGGAGGGCCTCCTACGAGCAGTACTTC. The chain joins TRBV20-1 to TRBJ2-7; TRBD2 matches 7 bases. The CDR3 sequence is 15 residues long. V was clipped by 6 bases and J by 0 bases; unmatched bases: 11. Germline loops: CDR1 DFQATT, CDR2 SNEGSKA (reference sequence).

The rearrangement uses TRBV7-3 and TRBJ2-7, with TRBD2 matching 8 bases. Germline assignment: CDR1 SGHTA and CDR2 FQGTGA. This CDR3 region has 13 residues. V lost 6 bases and J lost 3; bases outside the gene matches: 4. The CDR3 here is CASRSGGDYEQYF. The CDR3 DNA sequence: TGTGCCAGCAGGTCGGGAGGGGACTACGAGCAGTACTTC.

The rearrangement links TRBV7-2 to TRBJ2-1; D could derive from TRBD1 or TRBD2 (5 bases each). CDR1 is SGHTA, CDR2 FQGNSA, per germline. V was pared by 3 bases and J by 0 bases, with 9 bases between. The CDR3 runs to 15 residues. The CDR3 here is CASSFRDGSYNEQFF. The CDR3 DNA reads TGTGCCAGCAGCTTCCGGGACGGCTCCTACAATGAGCAGTTCTTC.